A selection of T cell receptor beta chains follows, all from one sample in a study of T cell repertoires in cytomegalovirus infection. TCRdb fed the reads into MiXCR, producing one record per CDR3 protein. Among hundreds of thousands of distinct CDR3 sequences, 15% to 20% were seen once, and the ten largest hold about 12%. Source material: PBMCs. Receptor source: a human donor in good health (CMV status not recorded). Some clones in this sample may be carry-over from other donors' samples. The CDR3 runs from the conserved cysteine through the conserved F or W. A D gene is named only where the DNA matches it firmly. Where a row states a size, it is once, few, many or the class of an expanded clone; other rows omit it.

d_call,v_call,clone_size,j_call,cdr3_nt,cdr3_aa
NA,TRBV7-3,many,TRBJ2-5,TGTGCCAGCAGCTCGAACGGGGGGCTAGCGCGGGAGACCCAGTACTTC,CASSSNGGLARETQYF
NA,TRBV6-2/TRBV6-3,many,TRBJ1-5,TGTGCCAGCAGTTACATGGCAAAGGCTGGCAATCAGCCCCAGCATTTT,CASSYMAKAGNQPQHF
TRBD1,TRBV4-2,NA,TRBJ1-2,TGTGCCAGCAGCCCAGGACAGGTCGGTGGCTACACCTTC,CASSPGQVGGYTF
TRBD1,TRBV2,few,TRBJ2-2,TGTGCCAGCAGTGAGTTAGGGACAGGTATCACCGGGGAGCTGTTTTTT,CASSELGTGITGELFF
NA,TRBV7-6,many,TRBJ1-3,TGTGCCAGCAGCCCCGCGGTCTCTGGAAACACCATATATTTT,CASSPAVSGNTIYF
TRBD1,TRBV19,once,TRBJ2-1,TGTGCCAGTAGGGATACAGGGGACCGTTGGGATGAGCAGTTCTTC,CASRDTGDRWDEQFF
TRBD1,TRBV3-1,NA,TRBJ2-7,TGTGCCAGCAGCCAAGCACAGGACAGGGAGGTCCCCTACGAGCAGTACTTC,CASSQAQDREVPYEQYF
NA,TRBV7-9,many,TRBJ1-5,TGTGCCAGCAGCATGGGAATCGGGGGTTGGGAAAGCAATCAGCCCCAGCATTTT,CASSMGIGGWESNQPQHF
NA,TRBV7-3,few,TRBJ1-2,TGTGCCAGCAGCTATCCGGACACTAACTATGGCTACACCTTC,CASSYPDTNYGYTF
NA,TRBV24-1,NA,TRBJ1-2,TGTGCCACCAGTGATCCACAGGGTGACTATGGCTACACCTTC,CATSDPQGDYGYTF
NA,TRBV7-9,many,TRBJ1-1,TGTGCCAGCCGCCGGGGTGCGGGCGTCACTGAAGCTTTCTTT,CASRRGAGVTEAFF
TRBD1,TRBV12-3/TRBV12-4,many,TRBJ2-7,TGTGCCAGCAGAAGGACAGGGAGCTCCTACGAGCAGTACTTC,CASRRTGSSYEQYF
TRBD1,TRBV2,few,TRBJ2-2,TGTGCCAGCAGTCGGACAGGGCCCACCGGGGAGCTGTTTTTT,CASSRTGPTGELFF
NA,TRBV6-6,few,TRBJ2-7,TGTGCCAGCAGCCGCAAAACACGGGGTTCCTCCTACGAGCAGTACTTC,CASSRKTRGSSYEQYF
NA,TRBV7-2,many,TRBJ2-7,TGTGCCAGCAGCTTAGCCGGGGCGGGGGCCGGGGCCTACGAGCAGTACTTC,CASSLAGAGAGAYEQYF
NA,TRBV18,few,TRBJ1-1,TGTGCCAGCTCCCATAACTCAATACGGGGCGGGGAGAACACTGAAGCTTTCTTT,CASSHNSIRGGENTEAFF
NA,TRBV19,NA,TRBJ1-1,TGTGCCAGTAGTAACCGGAGGGCCCTGAACACTGAAGCTTTCTTT,CASSNRRALNTEAFF
NA,TRBV2,few,TRBJ2-1,TGTGCCAGCAGTGAACTGGGGATCTGGTACAATGAGCAGTTCTTC,CASSELGIWYNEQFF
TRBD1,TRBV19,NA,TRBJ1-3,TGTGCCAGTAGTAAACACACCGGGACAGGAGACTCTGGAAACACCATATATTTT,CASSKHTGTGDSGNTIYF
NA,TRBV28,few,TRBJ2-5,TGTGCCAGCAGTCCCCCGGCGAGGGGACCAGAGACCCAGTACTTC,CASSPPARGPETQYF
NA,TRBV7-3,few,TRBJ2-1,TGTGCCAGCAGCTTACTTTCGGTAGGCAATGAGCAGTTCTTC,CASSLLSVGNEQFF
NA,TRBV20-1,few,TRBJ2-7,TGCAGTGCTAGGGAGGGTCCGGGCTACGAGCAGTACTTC,CSAREGPGYEQYF
TRBD2,TRBV20-1,NA,TRBJ2-5,TGCAGTGCTCGGTGGGGACCAACGGGGGGGGAGACCCAGTACTTC,CSARWGPTGGETQYF
NA,TRBV28,NA,TRBJ2-7,TGTGCCAGCAGTTTAGGCGGAGCGCCTGTCTACGAGCAGTACTTC,CASSLGGAPVYEQYF
TRBD1,TRBV7-2,many,TRBJ1-2,TGTGCCAGCAGCTTAGAGACCGGGACAGGGGCGGGTGGCTACACCTTC,CASSLETGTGAGGYTF
TRBD2,TRBV7-2,many,TRBJ2-3,TGTGCCAGTAAAGCGGGGGGTTCCGCAGATACGCAGTATTTT,CASKAGGSADTQYF
TRBD1,TRBV19,NA,TRBJ1-1,TGTGCCAGTAGGCAGACGCAGGGGGCTCGTGTAGCTTTCTTT,CASRQTQGARVAFF
NA,TRBV20-1,few,TRBJ1-2,TGCAGTGCTAGAGAGAATCGGGGGAACTATGGCTACACCTTC,CSARENRGNYGYTF
NA,TRBV15,few,TRBJ2-5,TGTGCCACCAGCAGAACAACCGGGACCACCGAGACCCAGTACTTC,CATSRTTGTTETQYF
NA,TRBV12-3/TRBV12-4,many,TRBJ1-1,TGTGCCAGCAGTCCCGGACTGTTGGTGAACACTGAAGCTTTCTTT,CASSPGLLVNTEAFF
TRBD2,TRBV7-8,many,TRBJ2-3,TGTGCCAGCAGCTCCTTAGCGGGGGGGAGCACAGATACGCAGTATTTT,CASSSLAGGSTDTQYF
NA,TRBV6-5,NA,TRBJ1-6,TGTGCCAGCAGCCCGGATCCGGGGGGCAGGTCACCCCTCCACTTT,CASSPDPGGRSPLHF
NA,TRBV20-1,NA,TRBJ1-1,TGCAGTGCTAGTCCCTGGGCAGTGAACACTGAAGCTTTCTTT,CSASPWAVNTEAFF
TRBD1,TRBV28,NA,TRBJ1-2,TGTGCCAGCAGTTTATTCGCACAGGGGGGGTCGGGCTACACCTTC,CASSLFAQGGSGYTF
NA,TRBV4-3,many,TRBJ1-1,TGCGCCAGCAGCCGTTCGGACGGAGACACTGAAGCTTTCTTT,CASSRSDGDTEAFF
NA,TRBV7-9,NA,TRBJ2-6,TGTGCCAGCAGCTGGGGCAGGGGTTCCCACTCTGGGGCCAACGTCCTGACTTTC,CASSWGRGSHSGANVLTF
TRBD2,TRBV6-2/TRBV6-3,once,TRBJ2-5,TGTGCCAGCAGTCAGGGACTAGCGGAACAAGAGACCCAGTACTTC,CASSQGLAEQETQYF
NA,TRBV12-3/TRBV12-4,many,TRBJ2-1,TGTGCCAGCAGTTTAGCGCCAGGGGACAACAATGAGCAGTTCTTC,CASSLAPGDNNEQFF
NA,TRBV7-2,many,TRBJ1-1,TGTGCCAGCAGCTTAGTAGCGCAGGGTAACACTGAAGCTTTCTTT,CASSLVAQGNTEAFF
NA,TRBV7-2,NA,TRBJ1-1,TGTGCCAGCAGCTTAGCGCCAAACACTGAAGCTTACTTT,CASSLAPNTEAYF
NA,TRBV5-6,NA,TRBJ2-7,TGTGCCAGCAGCTTGGGGCTGGGGGGCTCCTACGAGCAGTACTTC,CASSLGLGGSYEQYF
TRBD2,TRBV20-1,NA,TRBJ2-3,TGCAGTGCTAGGGGACTAGCGGGGGCCAACACAGATACGCAGTATTTT,CSARGLAGANTDTQYF
NA,TRBV4-3,few,TRBJ1-4,TGCGCCAGCAGCCAAGAACCCGGACGGCAGACTAATGAAAAACTGTTTTTT,CASSQEPGRQTNEKLFF
TRBD2,TRBV20-1,NA,TRBJ2-4,TGCAGTGCCCCATGGGGGGGGGACATTCAGTACTTC,CSAPWGGDIQYF
TRBD2,TRBV7-2,many,TRBJ2-3,TGTGCCAGCAGCCCTCCGGGACTAGCGGGGGGTTCTGGAGGTACGCAGTATTTT,CASSPPGLAGGSGGTQYF
TRBD1,TRBV6-2/TRBV6-3,few,TRBJ1-2,TGTGCCAGCAGTTGGAGCTCCGGGACAGGGGGCGCATGGGCCTATGGCTACACCTTC,CASSWSSGTGGAWAYGYTF
NA,TRBV7-2,many,TRBJ1-6,TGTGCCAGCAGCTTAATCCCCCTCAGACCCCTCCACTTT,CASSLIPLRPLHF
TRBD1,TRBV18,many,TRBJ2-5,TGTGCCAGCTCACCATGGGGACAGCGCCAAGAGACCCAGTACTTC,CASSPWGQRQETQYF
TRBD1,TRBV2,few,TRBJ1-2,TGTGCCAGCAGTGGTCCGGGACAGGGCCTCATAGACTATGGCTACACCTTC,CASSGPGQGLIDYGYTF
TRBD2,TRBV6-5,many,TRBJ2-1,TGTGCCAGCAGTTACTCGAGCCCAAGCGGGGGGGCCTTAAGGGAGCAGTTCTTC,CASSYSSPSGGALREQFF
TRBD2,TRBV2,many,TRBJ2-1,TGTGCCAGCAGTAACAGCGGGGGACGGAATGAGCAGTTCTTC,CASSNSGGRNEQFF
NA,TRBV7-4,NA,TRBJ1-6,TGTGCCAGCAGCTTAGGAGGTTCGCGGTCGGATAATTCACCCCTCCACTTT,CASSLGGSRSDNSPLHF
TRBD1,TRBV2,NA,TRBJ2-5,TGTGCCAGCAGTGGGGACAGTCAAGAGACCCAGTACTTC,CASSGDSQETQYF
TRBD1,TRBV6-5,few,TRBJ2-7,TGTGCCAGCAGTTACGGGGTGACAGGGGATTTCGAGCAGTACTTC,CASSYGVTGDFEQYF
NA,TRBV2,NA,TRBJ2-5,TGTGCCAGCAGTGATGATGGGTGGGAGACCCAGCACTTC,CASSDDGWETQHF
NA,TRBV12-3/TRBV12-4,many,TRBJ2-2,TGTGCCAGCAGTTGGGATACCCCGAACACCGGGGAGCTGTTTTTT,CASSWDTPNTGELFF
NA,TRBV10-3,few,TRBJ2-3,TGTGCCATCAGTGATTCGGTCGCGTTGTCAGATACGCAGTATTTT,CAISDSVALSDTQYF
TRBD1,TRBV27,many,TRBJ2-4,TGTGCCAGCAGTCCGTACACAGGGGGCATAAACATTCAGTACTTC,CASSPYTGGINIQYF
TRBD1,TRBV27,NA,TRBJ1-4,TGTGCCAGCAGTTTATTTGCGGGACAGCCAACCGGGGAACTGTTTTTT,CASSLFAGQPTGELFF